The 21 T cell receptor beta chains presented below share a single source sample, sequenced in a study of blood T cell repertoires in COVID-19 (TCRdb year 2020). Receptors were amplified or captured by the immunoSEQ multiplex PCR assay. The table was pulled from immuneACCESS by TCRdb, which kept in-frame rearrangements only. Such tables lose some clones; where checked, under half of the loss comes from unresolved V genes, and the rest has no known cause. For this sample there are about 150,000 clones; approximately 86% appear just once. Clones ranked in the top ten supply 4% of the sample. Sequenced: PBMCs or T cells enriched from blood (not recorded which). These receptor sequences come from a woman aged 35 to 49 who had been exposed to COVID-19.

The J gene is TRBJ1-1, the V gene TRBV3-1 (or the pseudogene TRBV3-2), with TRBD1 as a possible D gene (6 bases). V was trimmed by 3 bases and J by 2 bases, leaving 10 bases between them. The germline V gene has CDR1 LGHDT and CDR2 YNNKEL (reference sequence). There are 14 residues in the CDR3. CDR3 sequence (DNA): TGTGCCAGCAGCCACGGCAGGGGTAACACTGAAGCTTTCTTT. As protein: CASSHGRGNTEAFF.

The rearrangement uses TRBV7-2 and TRBJ1-5; perhaps TRBD1 as D (5 bases). The V and J ends lost 3 bases and 5 bases respectively, with 11 bases between them. The germline CDR1 and CDR2 sequences are SGHTA and FQGNSA. The CDR3 contains 14 residues. CDR3 loop: CASSLWGGHQPQHF. CDR3 DNA sequence: TGTGCCAGCAGCTTGTGGGGGGGTCATCAGCCCCAGCATTTT.

This clone appeared once. V is TRBV6-5 and J is TRBJ2-2; D uncertain. The ends were cut back, 4 bases at V and 7 bases at J, with 10 bases in the middle. This CDR3 spans 13 amino acids. Germline V gives CDR1 MNHEY, CDR2 SVGAGI. The CDR3 region is CASSSSGFGELFF. Written as DNA, the CDR3 is TGTGCCAGCAGTTCGTCCGGGTTCGGGGAGCTGTTTTTT.

The gene calls are TRBV7-8 and TRBJ1-4; D gene ambiguous. In germline, CDR1 is SGHVS, CDR2 FQNEAQ. The CDR3 extends over 14 amino acids. Trimming took off 5 bases at V and 0 bases at J, with 7 bases between the two ends. The CDR3 DNA follows: TGTGCCAGCAGCCTCGGGACAACTAATGAAAAACTGTTTTTT. It translates to CASSLGTTNEKLFF.

The chain carries TRBV10-3 and TRBJ1-4; TRBD1 matches 9 bases. Losses at the gene ends were 1 base for V and 5 bases for J; bases not matched to a gene: 11. CDR1 and CDR2 (germline): ENHRY, SYGVKD. This CDR3 is 18 amino acids long. The CDR3 nucleotides are TGTGCCATCAGTGAGTTCAGGACAGGGGCAGGACTAAATGAAAAACTGTTTTTT. This gives the protein CAISEFRTGAGLNEKLFF.

V and J are TRBV27 and TRBJ1-4; maybe TRBD1 (6 bases). Germline assignment: CDR1 MNHEY and CDR2 SMNVEV (reference sequence). This CDR3 is built from 15 residues. V was cut by 5 bases and J by 2 bases, with 12 bases left in between. The CDR3 sequence: CASSHRDTTNEKLFF. In nucleotides, the CDR3 is TGTGCCAGCAGTCACCGGGACACCACTAATGAAAAACTGTTTTTT.

The J gene is TRBJ1-1, the V gene TRBV7-9; D might be TRBD1 (5 bases). Germline V CDR1 and CDR2: SEHNR, FQNEAQ (reference sequence). V was pared by 0 bases and J by 5 bases, with 7 bases between. CDR3 length equals 13 residues. CDR3 protein: CASSLAGVTEAFF. CDR3 nucleotide sequence: TGTGCCAGCAGCTTAGCAGGGGTAACTGAAGCTTTCTTT.

The rearrangement uses TRBV29-1 and TRBJ2-1, with D possibly TRBD2 on 5 matching bases. Germline values: CDR1 SQVTM, CDR2 ANQGSEA. The V end lost 1 base, the J end lost 0 bases, and 10 bases lay between the germline ends. CDR3 size: 15 residues. The CDR3 sequence is CSVEGGKSSYNEQFF. The CDR3, as DNA: TGCAGCGTTGAAGGAGGGAAGAGCTCCTACAATGAGCAGTTCTTC.

The rearrangement joins TRBV28 to TRBJ1-1; no firm D call. Germline loops: CDR1 MDHEN, CDR2 SYDVKM. Trimming shortened V by 2 bases and J by 1 base, and 8 bases separated the two germline ends. The CDR3 has 14 residues. The CDR3 loop is CASSLNTKNTEAFF. Written as DNA, the CDR3 is TGTGCCAGCAGTTTAAACACAAAGAACACTGAAGCTTTCTTT.

The chain couples TRBV7-3 to TRBJ2-2, with TRBD1 matching 8 bases. The CDR3 contains 17 residues. Germline V gives CDR1 SGHTA, CDR2 FQGTGA. The J segment lost 4 bases and the V segment lost 4 bases, leaving 11 bases of the junction unmatched. This CDR3 reads CASSSAVRGPLTGELFF. The CDR3 DNA is TGTGCCAGCAGCTCCGCGGTCAGGGGGCCCCTCACCGGGGAGCTGTTTTTT. Complete variable domain (other parts from reference TRBV7-3 and TRBJ2-2): GAGVSQTPSNKVTEKGKYVELRCDPISGHTALYWYRQSLGQGPEFLIYFQGTGAADDSGLPNDRFFAVRPEGSVSTLKIQRTERGDSAVYLCASSSAVRGPLTGELFFGEGSRLTVL.

This clone was counted once. V gene TRBV7-2 combines with J gene TRBJ2-3; D not certain. This CDR3 has 13 amino acids. Germline CDR1 is SGHTA and CDR2 is FQGNSA. Deletions cut 5 bases from V and 4 bases from J, with 10 bases between. The CDR3 DNA is TGTGCCAGCAGCGTCCCAGTGGCAGATACGCAGTATTTT. Its protein product is CASSVPVADTQYF.

V and J are TRBV7-9 and TRBJ2-7, with D possibly matching TRBD1 (5 bases). The V gene lost 7 bases and the J gene lost 4 bases, with 17 bases spanning the gap. The germline V gene has CDR1 SEHNR and CDR2 FQNEAQ (reference sequence). This CDR3 region has 14 residues. The CDR3 here is CASMEGAASYEQYF. The DNA for the CDR3 is TGTGCCAGCATGGAAGGGGCGGCCTCGTACGAGCAGTACTTC.

This clone came up once. J is TRBJ2-6 and V is TRBV7-9; TRBD1 matches 7 bases. This CDR3 is 15 amino acids long. Losses at the gene ends were 2 bases for V and 4 bases for J; bases not matched to a gene: 2. CDR1 is SEHNR and CDR2 is FQNEAQ in the germline V gene (reference sequence). The CDR3: CASSLTGDGANVLTF. In nucleotides, the CDR3 is TGTGCCAGCAGCTTAACAGGGGACGGGGCCAACGTCCTGACTTTC.

The J gene is TRBJ1-1, the V gene TRBV9, with 8 bases that match TRBD1. Germline CDR1 reads SGDLS; CDR2 reads YYNGEE. The length of the CDR3 is 17 residues. With 4 bases clipped from V and 1 base from J, the junction kept 12 bases outside the gene matches. The CDR3 is CASSPGQGGPWNTEAFF. The CDR3 nucleotides are TGTGCCAGCAGCCCCGGACAGGGCGGACCCTGGAACACTGAAGCTTTCTTT. Combining the CDR3 with reference TRBV9 and TRBJ1-1 gives the whole variable domain DSGVTQTPKHLITATGQRVTLRCSPRSGDLSVYWYQQSLDQGLQFLIQYYNGEERAKGNILERFSAQQFPDLHSELNLSSLELGDSALYFCASSPGQGGPWNTEAFFGQGTRLTVV.

The chain has TRBV7-3 and TRBJ2-2; a possible D gene is TRBD1 (6 bases). CDR1 and CDR2 from the germline V gene are SGHTA and FQGTGA. Deletions cut 5 bases from V and 5 bases from J, with 15 bases between. The CDR3 runs to 15 residues. The CDR3 coding sequence is TGTGCCAGCAGCCCCCCGGAAACAGGGACCGGGGAGCTGTTTTTT. Encoded protein: CASSPPETGTGELFF.

The CDR3 DNA is TGTGCCAGTGGGAGGGCAGGAGCTTTCTTT. Amino acids: CASGRAGAFF. The chain uses TRBV19 and TRBJ1-1, with D unresolved. Germline V gene lookup returns CDR1 LNHDA and CDR2 SQIVND (reference sequence). The CDR3 has 10 amino acids. The V and J ends lost 8 bases and 10 bases respectively, with 11 bases between them.

CDR3 loop: CASSYPGQGATGELFF. CDR3 bases: TGTGCCAGCAGTTATCCGGGACAGGGAGCCACCGGGGAGCTGTTTTTT. The V and J genes are TRBV6-2 or TRBV6-3 and TRBJ2-2; 9 bases are shared with TRBD1. In germline, CDR1 is MNHEY, CDR2 SVGEGT. V shed 3 bases and J 4 bases; nucleotides not matched to a gene: 6. The CDR3 runs 16 residues.

The chain recombines TRBV10-2 with TRBJ1-2, with D maybe TRBD1 (6 bases). Deletions cut 3 bases from V and 4 bases from J, with 18 bases between. The CDR3 covers 16 residues. Germline V gene sequence: CDR1 WSHSY, CDR2 SAAADI. CDR3 region: CASSEQGAQGSYGYTF. The CDR3 DNA reads as TGCGCCAGCAGTGAACAGGGTGCTCAAGGATCCTATGGCTACACCTTC.

This clone appeared a single time. V gene TRBV6-6 combines with J gene TRBJ2-1; weak D call: TRBD2 (7 bases). Germline V CDR1 and CDR2: MNHNY, SVGAGI (reference sequence). V lost 7 bases and J 10 bases, leaving 20 bases between the germline ends. This CDR3 region has 14 residues. This CDR3 is CASIGGAPSGEQFF. CDR3 coding DNA: TGTGCCAGCATAGGGGGGGCCCCTTCAGGCGAGCAGTTCTTC.

The V and J genes are TRBV19 and TRBJ1-5; 7 bases agree with TRBD1. In germline, CDR1 is LNHDA, CDR2 SQIVND (reference sequence). V shed 3 bases and J 6 bases; nucleotides not matched to a gene: 5. The CDR3 spans 14 residues. The chain's CDR3 is CASSMTGIAQPQHF. CDR3 bases: TGTGCCAGTAGTATGACAGGGATTGCTCAGCCCCAGCATTTT.

The chain uses TRBV3-1 (or the pseudogene TRBV3-2) and TRBJ1-2; the D gene is possibly TRBD1 (5 bases). The length of the CDR3 is 19 residues. Trimming shortened V by 0 bases and J by 1 base, and 21 bases separated the two germline ends. Germline V gene data show CDR1 as LGHDT and CDR2 as YNNKEL (reference sequence). CDR3 DNA sequence: TGTGCCAGCAGCCAAGAGTACTTAGGGGATATTACTTTTAACTATGGCTACACCTTC. Its protein is CASSQEYLGDITFNYGYTF.